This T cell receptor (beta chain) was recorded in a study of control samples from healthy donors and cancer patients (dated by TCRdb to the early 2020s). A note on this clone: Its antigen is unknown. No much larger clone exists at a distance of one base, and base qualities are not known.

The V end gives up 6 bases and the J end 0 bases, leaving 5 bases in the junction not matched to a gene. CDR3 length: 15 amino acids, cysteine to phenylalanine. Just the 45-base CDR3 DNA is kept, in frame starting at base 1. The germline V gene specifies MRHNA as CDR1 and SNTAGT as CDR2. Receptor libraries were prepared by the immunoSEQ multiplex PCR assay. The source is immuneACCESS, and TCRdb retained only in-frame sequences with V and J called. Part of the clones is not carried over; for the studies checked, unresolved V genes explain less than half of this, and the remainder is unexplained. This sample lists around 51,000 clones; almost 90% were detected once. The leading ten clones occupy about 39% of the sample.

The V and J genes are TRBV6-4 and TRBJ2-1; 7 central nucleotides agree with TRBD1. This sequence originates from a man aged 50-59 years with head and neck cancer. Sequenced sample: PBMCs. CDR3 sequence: CASSPTGPSYNEQFF. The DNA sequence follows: TGTGCCAGCAGCCCGACAGGGCCCTCCTACAATGAGCAGTTCTTC.